The rows below give T cell receptor beta chains drawn from one sample of a study of long-term antiretroviral therapy in people with HIV. Assay used: immunoSEQ multiplex PCR; TCRdb lists only in-frame clones, some missing. Counted here are 20,000 to 25,000 clones, roughly 85% occurring once; the ten biggest clones make up around 6%. Sample: unsorted PBMCs, taken 0.2 years after starting antiretroviral therapy. These receptors were obtained from a woman aged 25 to 39 with HIV. The CDR3 runs from the conserved cysteine through the conserved F or W. Fields, in order: CDR3 DNA, CDR3 protein, J gene, clone size, D gene, V gene. The D gene is left open where the match is weak. Some rows mark clone size as missing; the rest say once, few, many or name a class of expanded clone.

DNA: TGTGCCAGCAGACCGGGACAGGGGATCGAGACCCAGTACTTC; CDR3: CASRPGQGIETQYF; J: TRBJ2-5; size: -; D: TRBD1; V: TRBV10-3
DNA: TGTGCCAGCAGCGCAGGGATTGGCAATGAGCAGTTCTTC; CDR3: CASSAGIGNEQFF; J: TRBJ2-1; size: -; D: -; V: TRBV9
DNA: TGTGCCAGCAGCTCTTGGGAGGGGCAAGAGACCCAGTACTTC; CDR3: CASSSWEGQETQYF; J: TRBJ2-5; size: -; D: TRBD2; V: TRBV7-8
DNA: TGTGCCAGCAGCAGTGGAGTGAACACTGAAGCTTTCTTT; CDR3: CASSSGVNTEAFF; J: TRBJ1-1; size: -; D: -; V: TRBV6-4
DNA: TGTGCCAGTAGTATATTCCGACAGGGGGGTTCACCCCTCCACTTT; CDR3: CASSIFRQGGSPLHF; J: TRBJ1-6; size: -; D: TRBD1; V: TRBV19
DNA: TGTGCCAGCAGTTACTCGAGGACAGGGGGTGGTGAAAAACTGTTTTTT; CDR3: CASSYSRTGGGEKLFF; J: TRBJ1-4; size: -; D: TRBD1; V: TRBV6-5
DNA: TGTGCCAGTAGTATAGGAGGGGACCTAAAGGGTGAAGCTTTCTTT; CDR3: CASSIGGDLKGEAFF; J: TRBJ1-1; size: -; D: -; V: TRBV19
DNA: TGTGCCAGCAGTTCGACTTCCCGACAGGGTGGCACAGATACGCAGTATTTT; CDR3: CASSSTSRQGGTDTQYF; J: TRBJ2-3; size: -; D: TRBD1; V: TRBV27
DNA: TGTGCCAGCAGCGCGGCGACAGCGTTGAACACCGGGGAGCTGTTTTTT; CDR3: CASSAATALNTGELFF; J: TRBJ2-2; size: -; D: -; V: TRBV9
DNA: TGTGCCAGCAGGGACAGGAGGGGGAACACTGAAGCTTTCTTT; CDR3: CASRDRRGNTEAFF; J: TRBJ1-1; size: -; D: TRBD1; V: TRBV2
DNA: TGTGCCAGCAGTGCGGTCTCCAACACCGGGGAGCTGTTTTTT; CDR3: CASSAVSNTGELFF; J: TRBJ2-2; size: -; D: -; V: TRBV25-1
DNA: TGCGCCAGCAGCCAAGTGGATTCTGGGGCCAACGTCCTGACTTTC; CDR3: CASSQVDSGANVLTF; J: TRBJ2-6; size: -; D: -; V: TRBV4-1
DNA: TGTGCCAGCAGTTCGGGAATGGGGGTCTCCTACAATGAGCAGTTCTTC; CDR3: CASSSGMGVSYNEQFF; J: TRBJ2-1; size: -; D: -; V: TRBV27
DNA: TGTGCCAGCTCACAAACAGCGAACACTGAAGCTTTCTTT; CDR3: CASSQTANTEAFF; J: TRBJ1-1; size: -; D: -; V: TRBV18
DNA: TGTGCCAGCAGCTTGAGTGCGGGGCCCCAAAACACCGGGGAGCTGTTTTTT; CDR3: CASSLSAGPQNTGELFF; J: TRBJ2-2; size: few; D: -; V: TRBV5-8
DNA: TGTGCCAGCAGTGACCCAGACAGATGTGGCACTGAAGCTTTCTTT; CDR3: CASSDPDRCGTEAFF; J: TRBJ1-1; size: large; D: -; V: TRBV6-4
DNA: TGTGCCAGCTCACCGGACCCGGGTCATGAGCAGTTCTTC; CDR3: CASSPDPGHEQFF; J: TRBJ2-1; size: -; D: -; V: TRBV18
DNA: TGTGCCAGCAGCTTGGGGGCCAGCGGGGACACAGATACGCAGTATTTT; CDR3: CASSLGASGDTDTQYF; J: TRBJ2-3; size: -; D: TRBD2; V: TRBV5-4
DNA: TGTGCCAGCAGCCAAGTTCTCGGACAGAGGACAGATACGCAGTATTTT; CDR3: CASSQVLGQRTDTQYF; J: TRBJ2-3; size: -; D: -; V: TRBV14
DNA: TGCGCCAGCAGCCTGGGACGCCCCAGCTCCTACGAGCAGTACTTC; CDR3: CASSLGRPSSYEQYF; J: TRBJ2-7; size: -; D: -; V: TRBV5-1
DNA: TGTGCCAGTAGACTAGGACCAGACGCCGGGGAGCTGTTTTTT; CDR3: CASRLGPDAGELFF; J: TRBJ2-2; size: -; D: -; V: TRBV19
DNA: TGCGCCAGCAGCCCCAACCGAGGACGGACGCGCTATGGCTACACCTTC; CDR3: CASSPNRGRTRYGYTF; J: TRBJ1-2; size: -; D: -; V: TRBV5-1
DNA: TGCGCCAGCAGCCCCGCCTTATTAGCCAAAAACATTCAGTACTTC; CDR3: CASSPALLAKNIQYF; J: TRBJ2-4; size: -; D: -; V: TRBV4-1
DNA: TGTGCCAGCACGATGAGGGGCACAGATACGCAGTATTTT; CDR3: CASTMRGTDTQYF; J: TRBJ2-3; size: -; D: -; V: TRBV6-1
DNA: TGTGCCAGCAGTTTCCGGGACTCATTCAGGAATGAGCAGTTCTTC; CDR3: CASSFRDSFRNEQFF; J: TRBJ2-1; size: once; D: -; V: TRBV27
DNA: TGTGCCAGCAGAGGTAACAGCCAGTCACCCCTCCACTTT; CDR3: CASRGNSQSPLHF; J: TRBJ1-6; size: -; D: -; V: TRBV9
DNA: TGTGCCAGCTCACCAGCACTAGCGGGGGGGACCTACAATGAGCAGTTCTTC; CDR3: CASSPALAGGTYNEQFF; J: TRBJ2-1; size: -; D: TRBD2; V: TRBV18
DNA: TGCGCCAGCAGCCAAATAAATGGGGGTTCCGGGGCCAACGTCCTGACTTTC; CDR3: CASSQINGGSGANVLTF; J: TRBJ2-6; size: -; D: -; V: TRBV4-1
DNA: TGTGCCAGCAGCCGGTACTCAGGGGGGACTGAAGCTTTCTTT; CDR3: CASSRYSGGTEAFF; J: TRBJ1-1; size: -; D: TRBD1; V: TRBV14
DNA: TGTGCCAGCAGTGACCAAGCAATCTCCTATCTGTTTTTT; CDR3: CASSDQAISYLFF; J: TRBJ1-4; size: -; D: -; V: TRBV6-1
DNA: TGCGCCAGCTCCCGGACTACCGGGGAAGGGGATGAGCAGTTCTTC; CDR3: CASSRTTGEGDEQFF; J: TRBJ2-1; size: -; D: -; V: TRBV10-1
DNA: TGTGCCAGCAGTGAAGCAGGGGTGAACACCGGGGAGCTGTTTTTT; CDR3: CASSEAGVNTGELFF; J: TRBJ2-2; size: -; D: -; V: TRBV6-1
DNA: TGCGCCAGCAGCTTGGCGGACTTCGGGGGATTGGGAGAGACCCAGTACTTC; CDR3: CASSLADFGGLGETQYF; J: TRBJ2-5; size: once; D: -; V: TRBV5-1
DNA: TGTGCCAGCAGCTCCGGGGGGGGTTACGAACGCGAGCAGTACTTC; CDR3: CASSSGGGYEREQYF; J: TRBJ2-7; size: -; D: TRBD2; V: TRBV5-4
DNA: TGTGCCAGCAGTTATTTGCGCGATCAGCCCCAGCATTTT; CDR3: CASSYLRDQPQHF; J: TRBJ1-5; size: -; D: -; V: TRBV27